A selection of T cell receptor beta chains follows, all from one sample in a study of beta chain features in type 1 diabetes. Measured with immunoSEQ multiplex PCR; TCRdb has only the in-frame clones, and not every one. The sample lists fewer than 350,000 clones, about 15% occurring once. Specimen: naive CD4+ T cells from blood. These receptors were obtained from a man younger than 30 with type 1 diabetes. Both conserved end residues are trimmed from each CDR3. The order of the fields is J gene, V gene, CDR3 protein.

TRBJ2-3,TRBV12-5,ASGDTASTDTQY
TRBJ2-5,TRBV28,ASSARLAGQQETQY
TRBJ1-1,TRBV20-1,STLRNTEAF
TRBJ2-3,TRBV7-2,ASSLAASGGPGTDTQY
TRBJ2-1,TRBV28,ASSFRRGAILFF
TRBJ1-1,TRBV18,ASSPSSGVGTEAF
TRBJ2-2,TRBV14,ASSRTSGRDTGELF
TRBJ1-2,TRBV27,ASRPAGAYGYT
TRBJ1-5,TRBV7-2,ASSRMTGDNQPQH
TRBJ2-5,TRBV6-4,ASSAASGRKRETQY
TRBJ2-7,TRBV7-2,ASSLPLWVGANYEQY
TRBJ2-1,TRBV5-1,ASSRTSGVNEQF
TRBJ2-5,TRBV7-8,ASNTDRVLKETQY
TRBJ2-3,TRBV18,ASSPLGAGTTDTQY
TRBJ1-5,TRBV6-5,ASSRDLYSDQPQH
TRBJ1-2,TRBV30,AWSPGVGGYT
TRBJ2-2,TRBV5-1,ASSFQGGPGELF
TRBJ2-4,TRBV7-2,ASSLLRGGVDIQY
TRBJ1-1,TRBV29-1,SVAGRENTEAF
TRBJ2-1,TRBV30,AWRTAGLRTNEQF
TRBJ2-5,TRBV7-9,ASRGRPGQGAGETQY
TRBJ2-5,TRBV4-1,ASSPVGSGTLSGQY
TRBJ2-2,TRBV11-2,ASSLEGQGDGELF
TRBJ2-7,TRBV29-1,SAETGDGSYEQY
TRBJ2-5,TRBV7-9,ASSSTLAWETQY
TRBJ1-1,TRBV6-1,ASSESEQVEAF
TRBJ2-7,TRBV30,AWGGTSGSRGEQY
TRBJ2-5,TRBV9,ASAGSGWETQY
TRBJ1-1,TRBV9,ASSAQGARTEAF
TRBJ2-5,TRBV28,ASSFSSVQETQY
TRBJ2-6,TRBV19,ASMGGSGANVLT
TRBJ2-7,TRBV6-5,ASTRGQGTYEQY
TRBJ1-1,TRBV11-2,ASSPAGGQPGDTEAF
TRBJ2-1,TRBV5-1,ASSSGQGRF
TRBJ2-3,TRBV11-2,ASSPRGGQSTDTQY
TRBJ2-5,TRBV29-1,SVLAVSASGFQETQY
TRBJ2-5,TRBV28,ASSFFLRETQY
TRBJ2-5,TRBV11-2,ASSLAPQETQY
TRBJ2-7,TRBV18,ASSPAGTGAYEQY
TRBJ2-1,TRBV2,ASPTGTSRIYEQF
TRBJ2-5,TRBV25-1,ASSHGGVETQY
TRBJ2-4,TRBV10-3,AIRSGGADEKY
TRBJ1-1,TRBV30,AWSVHLRRLLNTEAF
TRBJ2-2,TRBV29-1,SVEDRTGTAGELF
TRBJ1-5,TRBV7-9,ASSLDPYQPQH